This paragraph reports one TCR beta chain. This sample was taken from a study of cytomegalovirus exposure and HLA in healthy donors. Between the trimmed V and J ends, which lost 3 bases and 2 bases, there was a span of 8 bases. CDR1 is LGHNA, CDR2 YSLEER, per germline. CDR3 length: 14 residues. The PCR was carried out with 60 Vbeta primers and 13 Jbeta primers. Sequencing used immunoSEQ multiplex PCR; TCRdb keeps in-frame clones, though not all of them. The sample holds about 97,000 clones, 75% to 90% seen once. The origin of this receptor is a man in his thirties or forties in good health and CMV-seronegative. The sample taken for sequencing was PBMCs. The chain couples TRBV4-3 to TRBJ2-1; D is perhaps TRBD2 (6 bases). The CDR3 sequence: CASSQGGPYNEQFF. The CDR3 nucleotides are TGCGCCAGCAGCCAGGGGGGACCCTACAATGAGCAGTTCTTC.